The sequence of this T cell receptor (beta chain) was determined in a study of blood T cells in healthy people across ages. The ends lost 5 bases at V and 4 bases at J; junction bases unmatched: 10. The CDR3 is 16 residues long. Germline CDR1 reads MNHEY; CDR2 reads SVGEGT. Note on this clonotype: Its antigen remains unidentified.

Drawn from each donor were ten milliliters of peripheral blood. PCR was performed a second time for about 7 to 12 cycles using a sample-barcoded 5' primer and a J-beta primer mix. Paired-end reads containing CDR3 totaled no fewer than 2.5 million for each sample. TCRdb independently ran MiXCR on the 5' RACE reads; one entry per CDR3 protein. The sample has over 1.5 million distinct CDR3 sequences; around half are singletons. Broader study findings: It was the long-lived donors that had more naive CD4+ cells and higher diversity than aged donors. In the absence of known donor CMV status, changes in expanded clonotypes were possibly confounded.

The sample taken for sequencing was blood. The TCR sequence derives from a middle-aged woman in good health. The V and J genes are TRBV6-2 or TRBV6-3 and TRBJ2-1, with 8 nucleotides matching TRBD2. The CDR3 DNA is TGTGCCAGCAGTCGCCGAGCGGGCGGGGGGTACAATGAGCAGTTCTTC. Amino acid sequence: CASSRRAGGGYNEQFF.